This TCR beta chain was retrieved from a study of blood T cell repertoires in COVID-19. Turning to the study itself: Material from acute and convalescent COVID-19 was sourced from the United States, Italy and Spain.

This CDR3 has 18 residues. V shed 5 bases and J 1 base; nucleotides not matched to a gene: 14. CDR1 is SGHAT and CDR2 is FQNNGV in the germline V gene. Source study methods: Quantification of nucleated cells was approximated via reference gene primer amplification. Produced via immunoSEQ multiplex PCR; TCRdb's table is partial and in-frame only. V, J and clone size were drawn from that table, and D and trimming were deduced from the DNA. The table shows over 150,000 clones, with 60% to 85% occurring only once. The chain is built from TRBV11-2 and TRBJ2-7; 10 bases agree with TRBD2. Sequenced sample: peripheral blood. The clonotype originates from a man between 65 and 85 years old with acute or convalescent COVID-19. The CDR3 DNA follows: TGTGCCAGCAGCCCCCGAACGAGCCCTAGCGGGGGATCCTACGAGCAGTACTTC. This codes for CASSPRTSPSGGSYEQYF.